The next 8 T cell receptor beta chains were all read from a single sample in a study of T cell responses to AZD1222 COVID-19 vaccine. TCRdb's copy holds only in-frame clones and misses some; the assay was immunoSEQ multiplex PCR. The sample yields 83,000 or so clones, almost 90% seen once. Sequenced here: peripheral blood, sampled 28 days after the second AZD1222 dose. These receptor sequences come from an adult who received the AZD1222 COVID-19 vaccine.

This rearrangement joins TRBV5-8 to TRBJ1-1, with 7 bases identical to TRBD1. Germline V CDR1 and CDR2: SGHTS, YDEGEE. The CDR3 is 14 amino acids. V shed 7 bases and J 2 bases; nucleotides not matched to a gene: 8. The CDR3 DNA reads TGTGCCAGCCCTCGCAGACAGGGAAACACTGAAGCTTTCTTT. This encodes CASPRRQGNTEAFF.

This rearrangement joins TRBV24-1 to TRBJ2-5, with a possible D match to TRBD2 (6 bases). This CDR3 is built from 14 residues. CDR1 is KGHDR and CDR2 is SFDVKD in the germline V gene. Between the trimmed V and J ends, which lost 3 bases and 2 bases, there was a span of 9 bases. In nucleotides, the CDR3 is TGTGCCACCAGTGATCTCAGCGGGCAAGAGACCCAGTACTTC. Protein sequence: CATSDLSGQETQYF.

The V and J genes are TRBV2 and TRBJ2-7; D ambiguous. Germline CDR1 reads SNHLY; CDR2 reads FYNNEI. This CDR3 has 13 amino acids. Trimming took off 5 bases at V and 4 bases at J, with 12 bases between the two ends. The CDR3 nucleotides are TGTGCCAGCAGTAGTCTGACGGTTTACGAGCAGTACTTC. Translated, it gives CASSSLTVYEQYF.

The gene calls are TRBV7-8 and TRBJ1-4; 8 bases map to TRBD1. With V trimmed by 7 bases and J by 7 bases, 14 bases remained unmatched. This CDR3 is built from 16 residues. Per germline, CDR1 SGHVS and CDR2 FQNEAQ. The CDR3: CASTKSSGGFGEKLFF. The CDR3 nucleotides read TGTGCCAGCACCAAATCGTCAGGGGGCTTTGGTGAAAAACTGTTTTTT.

The V call is TRBV10-3, the J call TRBJ2-1; 11 bases align to TRBD2. Germline V gene lookup returns CDR1 ENHRY and CDR2 SYGVKD. This CDR3 spans 14 amino acids. V gave up 7 bases and J gave up 6 bases; unmatched junction bases: 5. The CDR3 coding sequence is TGTGCCATCACCCCAGGACTAGCGGGCAATGAGCAGTTCTTC. Translating it yields CAITPGLAGNEQFF.

This clone was picked up a small number of times. The chain links TRBV6-2 or TRBV6-3 to TRBJ2-5; D not resolved. Per germline, CDR1 MNHEY and CDR2 SVGEGT. The V end was cut by 5 bases, the J end by 3 bases, with 10 bases between. This CDR3 is built from 13 residues. Here the CDR3 DNA reads TGTGCCAGCAGTCCCCGGTCGGAAGAGACCCAGTACTTC. Its translation is CASSPRSEETQYF.

This chain links TRBV6-1 with TRBJ1-2; D gene uncertain. Germline V CDR1 and CDR2: MNHNS, SASEGT. This CDR3 has 17 residues. Trimming cost V 3 bases and J 1 base, with 18 bases left between them. The chain's CDR3 is CASSDSGGLGFNYGYTF. The CDR3, as DNA: TGTGCCAGCAGTGATTCAGGAGGGTTAGGGTTTAACTATGGCTACACCTTC.

The gene calls are TRBV5-1 and TRBJ2-3, with 10 bases lining up with TRBD1. Germline CDR1 SGHRS, CDR2 YFSETQ. The CDR3 extends over 15 amino acids. The junction had 3 bases not matched to a gene; V was cut back by 1 base and J by 4 bases. The CDR3 DNA follows: TGCGCCAGCAGCTTGAGGGGGACAGGGGCAGATACGCAGTATTTT. It specifies CASSLRGTGADTQYF.